Reported below is one TCR beta chain. Its matching antigen is unknown. CDR1 and CDR2 (germline): MGHDK, SYGVNS. V lost 6 bases, J lost 4 bases, and 9 bases stayed unmatched. The CDR3 has 16 residues. The source of the sample is a study of shared clonotypes between healthy human individuals. Overall study results and limits: Memory subsets had estimated richness that was generally smaller than that of naive subsets.

The assay was immunoSEQ multiplex PCR, and TCRdb's table has in-frame clones only and misses some. The data show about 1.5 million clones, around 98% seen once. Each of the donors was a healthy adult who was HIV-negative and had not had a recent acute infection or vaccination. Every donor, a Caucasian adult, lived in Nashville, Tennessee. The rearrangement joins TRBV25-1 to TRBJ2-7; 13 bases align to TRBD2. This receptor was taken from a man aged 30 to 45 in good health. The sample was naive CD4+ T cells sorted from blood. Subset specified: CD45RA+ positively selected. CDR3 nucleotides: TGTGCCAGCAGCCCCACTAGCGGGAGGGCCGGGTACGAGCAGTACTTC. Encoded protein: CASSPTSGRAGYEQYF.